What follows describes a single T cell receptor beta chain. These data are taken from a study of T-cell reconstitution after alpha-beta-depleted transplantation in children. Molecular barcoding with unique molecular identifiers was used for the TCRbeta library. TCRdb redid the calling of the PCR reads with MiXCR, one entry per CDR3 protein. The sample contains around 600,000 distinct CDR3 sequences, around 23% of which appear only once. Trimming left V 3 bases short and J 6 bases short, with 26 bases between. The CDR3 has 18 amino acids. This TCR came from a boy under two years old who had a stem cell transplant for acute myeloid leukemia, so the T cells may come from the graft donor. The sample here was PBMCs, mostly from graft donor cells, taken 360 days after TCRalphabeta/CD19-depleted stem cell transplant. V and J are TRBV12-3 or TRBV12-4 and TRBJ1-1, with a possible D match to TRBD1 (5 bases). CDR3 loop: CASSFGRAWAGRIPEAFF. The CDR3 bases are TGTGCCAGCAGTTTTGGAAGGGCCTGGGCAGGGAGGATCCCTGAAGCTTTCTTT.